Shown below are 13 T cell receptor beta chains from a single sample sequenced in a study of blood T cell repertoires in COVID-19. The method was immunoSEQ multiplex PCR; TCRdb's version includes in-frame clones alone and lacks a portion of them. The sample holds about 190,000 clones, 84% seen once. Sequencing input: peripheral blood. Every receptor here comes from a woman in her seventies with active or convalescent COVID-19.

This clone was seen more than once but under ten times. The gene calls are TRBV6-2 or TRBV6-3 and TRBJ2-7; D unresolved. The CDR3 loop spans 13 amino acids. Germline CDR1 reads MNHEY; CDR2 reads SVGEGT. The V end lost 2 bases, the J end lost 3 bases, and 8 bases lay between the germline ends. The CDR3 sequence is CASSYLALYEQYF. CDR3 nucleotide sequence: TGTGCCAGCAGTTACCTCGCGCTCTACGAGCAGTACTTC.

A single count supports this clone. This sequence joins TRBV29-1 and TRBJ2-7; D not certain. CDR3 length: 12 residues. Trimming left V 4 bases short and J 2 bases short, with 9 bases between. Germline V gene lookup returns CDR1 SQVTM and CDR2 ANQGSEA. CDR3 region: CSVGDPTYEQYF. The CDR3 DNA reads as TGCAGCGTTGGAGACCCCACCTACGAGCAGTACTTC.

A word on this clone: An end of the junction does not agree with germline; a read error may underlie this. V gene TRBV28 combines with J gene TRBJ2-7; maybe TRBD2 (5 bases). CDR1 MDHEN and CDR2 SYDVKM come from the germline V gene. There are 13 residues in the CDR3. The CDR3 spells CASSEGRAYGQYF. CDR3 coding DNA: TGTGCCAGCAGTGAGGGCCGGGCCTACGGGCAGTACTTC.

The chain carries TRBV5-4 and TRBJ2-3; no definite D call. The germline V gene has CDR1 SGHNT and CDR2 YYREEE (reference sequence). This CDR3 has 15 residues. V gave up 0 bases and J gave up 0 bases, with 8 bases separating them. As DNA, the CDR3 is TGTGCCAGCAGCTTGGGACTTTCTAGCACAGATACGCAGTATTTT. Protein: CASSLGLSSTDTQYF.

The rearrangement joins TRBV15 to TRBJ1-5; 8 nucleotides line up with TRBD1. CDR3 length: 15 amino acids. V was clipped by 4 bases and J by 4 bases; unmatched bases: 6. Germline V gene data show CDR1 as LNHNV and CDR2 as YYDKDF (reference sequence). CDR3 loop: CATSNDRGENQPQHF. The CDR3 coding sequence is TGTGCCACCAGCAACGACAGGGGTGAGAATCAGCCCCAGCATTTT.

The chain links TRBV30 to TRBJ2-3; D is possibly TRBD2 (6 bases). Germline CDR1 and CDR2: GTSNPN and SVGIG (reference sequence). This CDR3 has 13 residues. V shed 8 bases and J shed 2 bases, with 14 bases lying between them. CDR3 protein: CAGGRDLTDTQYF. Here the CDR3 DNA reads TGTGCCGGCGGGCGGGACCTCACAGATACGCAGTATTTT.

This clone was picked up one time. This chain connects TRBV9 to TRBJ2-1; D not certain. Trimming cost V 1 base and J 0 bases, with 11 bases left between them. Germline-derived CDR1 and CDR2 are SGDLS and YYNGEE. CDR3 length: 16 residues. CDR3 sequence (DNA): TGTGCCAGCAGCGTAACCGGGTCAAGCTCCTACAATGAGCAGTTCTTC. It encodes CASSVTGSSSYNEQFF.

The V and J genes are TRBV30 and TRBJ2-7; D is possibly TRBD1 (6 bases). CDR1 is GTSNPN and CDR2 is SVGIG in the germline V gene (reference sequence). V lost 4 bases and J 3 bases, leaving 10 bases between the germline ends. The CDR3 is 12 residues long. CDR3 coding DNA: TGTGCCTGGAAAGGCAGGGGCTACGAGCAGTACTTC. Protein: CAWKGRGYEQYF.

The chain uses TRBV5-6 and TRBJ2-3; 7 bases match TRBD2. J lost 13 bases, V lost 1 base, and 12 bases had no gene match. CDR1 and CDR2 (germline): SGHDT, YYEEEE. CDR3 size: 14 residues. Written as DNA, the CDR3 is TGTGCCAGCAGCTTGTTGACTAGCATGGCTCCGAAGTATTTT. Protein product: CASSLLTSMAPKYF.

V usage is TRBV28 and J usage is TRBJ1-4; D might be TRBD1 (5 bases). The CDR3 extends over 13 amino acids. V was pared by 5 bases and J by 6 bases, with 10 bases between. The germline CDR1 and CDR2 sequences are MDHEN and SYDVKM. The CDR3 loop is CASSGRVYEKLFF. The CDR3 DNA reads TGTGCCAGCAGTGGCAGGGTATATGAAAAACTGTTTTTT.

This chain uses TRBV5-4 with TRBJ1-2, with 12 bases identical to TRBD1. This CDR3 contains 15 residues. V gave up 4 bases and J gave up 4 bases; unmatched junction bases: 5. Per germline, CDR1 SGHNT and CDR2 YYREEE (reference sequence). CDR3 nucleotides: TGTGCCAGCAGCCCCGGGACAGGGGGCTTCTATGGCTACACCTTC. This encodes CASSPGTGGFYGYTF.

The DNA for the CDR3 is TGTGCCAGTAGTGGGCCTTGGGGGTTAGTGCGGGAGGGCCCGGAAGATACGCAGTATTTT. This codes for CASSGPWGLVREGPEDTQYF. The chain joins TRBV19 to TRBJ2-3; 9 positions match TRBD2. V lost 5 bases, J lost 5 bases, and 23 bases stayed unmatched. CDR1 is LNHDA, CDR2 SQIVND, per germline (reference sequence). The CDR3 consists of 20 residues. The variable domain in full, completed from reference TRBV19 and TRBJ2-3, reads DGGITQSPKYLFRKEGQNVTLSCEQNLNHDAMYWYRQDPGQGLRLIYYSQIVNDFQKGDIAEGYSVSREKKESFPLTVTSAQKNPTAFYLCASSGPWGLVREGPEDTQYFGPGTRLTVL.

The V call is TRBV11-2, the J call TRBJ1-3; no clear D gene. CDR1 and CDR2 (germline): SGHAT, FQNNGV. The V gene lost 6 bases and the J gene lost 0 bases, with 9 bases spanning the gap. This CDR3 is built from 14 residues. The CDR3 DNA reads as TGTGCCAGCAGTGGAGGCCTCTCTGGAAACACCATATATTTT. This encodes CASSGGLSGNTIYF. Full variable domain (missing parts from reference TRBV11-2 and TRBJ1-3): EAGVAQSPRYKIIEKRQSVAFWCNPISGHATLYWYQQILGQGPKLLIQFQNNGVVDDSQLPKDRFSAERLKGVDSTLKIQPAKLEDSAVYLCASSGGLSGNTIYFGEGSWLTVV.